The entry below gives a single T cell receptor (beta chain) sequence along with its context. The source of the sample is a study of blood T cell repertoires in COVID-19. Study-level information: Samples came from the United States, Italy and Spain, spanning acute and convalescent COVID-19.

Germline loops: CDR1 SGHDT, CDR2 YYEEEE. This CDR3 is 13 amino acids long. Between the trimmed V and J ends, which lost 2 bases and 10 bases, there was a span of 15 bases. Profiling relied on immunoSEQ multiplex PCR, and the TCRdb table lists in-frame clones only, not all of them. The sample has approximately 290,000 clones, roughly nine tenths seen once. Sequences were obtained from peripheral blood. The receptor's source is a young woman with COVID-19, enrolled during active disease. V and J are TRBV5-6 and TRBJ1-1; TRBD1 is a possible D gene (5 bases). CDR3 nucleotides: TGTGCCAGCAGCTTTCAGGGATCCGTGTTAGCTTTCTTT. Its translation is CASSFQGSVLAFF.